The clone carrying this TCR beta chain was counted a single time. The target antigen is unknown. A junction boundary mismatches the germline segment, possibly from a read error. The library came from three nested PCR rounds adapted from ARM-PCR protocols. TCRdb itself ran the multiplex PCR reads through MiXCR, one entry per CDR3 protein. The sample consists of around 40,000 distinct CDR3 sequences, roughly 60% of them appearing once. RNA was extracted from bulk tissue without any cell sorting. Distant lung tissue was collected more than 3 cm away from the tumor edge. This sample stems from a study of tumor and adjacent non-tumor tissue in lung cancer. Study details: On average, productive TCRbeta reads reached about 4.2 million per sample. Study-level points and caveats: Significantly higher TCR diversity was found in tumor than normal lung. Tumor repertoires had a smaller top 100 clone share than normal lung.

This CDR3 is 15 amino acids long. Germline values: CDR1 MDHEN, CDR2 SYDVKM. The clonotype comes from a man aged 50 to 60 with non-small cell lung cancer. The sample consisted of distant non-tumor lung tissue. This chain joins TRBV28 and TRBJ2-1; D gene unclear. The CDR3 is CAGSLYEIDNNEQFF. CDR3 sequence (DNA): TGTGCCGGCAGTTTGTACGAGATTGATAACAATGAGCAGTTCTTC. The whole variable domain, filled in from reference TRBV28 and TRBJ2-1, reads DVKVTQSSRYLVKRTGEKVFLECVQDMDHENMFWYRQDPGLGLRLIYFSYDVKMKEKGDIPEGYSVSREKKERFSLILESASTNQTSMYLCAGSLYEIDNNEQFFGPGTRLTVL.